This is a list of T cell receptor beta chains from one sample in a study of blood T cell repertoires in COVID-19. Sequencing used immunoSEQ multiplex PCR; TCRdb keeps in-frame clones, though not all of them. The sample shows about 180,000 clones, roughly 87% of them seen only once. The sequenced sample consisted of PBMCs or T cells enriched from blood (not recorded which). The receptors here all came from a woman aged 50 to 60 who had recovered from COVID-19. Both conserved end residues are part of each CDR3. D genes are given only for firm matches. The size entry is marked missing in some rows and otherwise reads once, few, many or a size class.

d_gene: TRBD1; abundance: .; v_gene: TRBV18; j_gene: TRBJ2-7; CDR3aa: CASSPGTGNYEQYF; CDR3nt: TGTGCCAGCTCACCCGGGACAGGGAACTACGAGCAGTACTTC
d_gene: TRBD1; abundance: .; v_gene: TRBV19; j_gene: TRBJ2-6; CDR3aa: CASSPGTGISGANVLTF; CDR3nt: TGTGCCAGTAGTCCCGGGACAGGGATCTCTGGGGCCAACGTCCTGACTTTC
d_gene: TRBD2; abundance: few; v_gene: TRBV5-1; j_gene: TRBJ2-7; CDR3aa: CASNTGTSTYLEQYF; CDR3nt: TGCGCCAGCAACACGGGGACTAGCACCTACCTCGAGCAGTACTTC
d_gene: .; abundance: .; v_gene: TRBV29-1; j_gene: TRBJ1-1; CDR3aa: CSVERQLNTEAFF; CDR3nt: TGCAGCGTTGAAAGACAGCTGAACACTGAAGCTTTCTTT
d_gene: .; abundance: .; v_gene: TRBV4-1; j_gene: TRBJ2-7; CDR3aa: CASSSTPGGEQYF; CDR3nt: TGCGCCAGCAGCTCAACCCCAGGTGGGGAGCAGTACTTC
d_gene: .; abundance: .; v_gene: TRBV11-2; j_gene: TRBJ1-6; CDR3aa: CASSSRATAVQNSPLHF; CDR3nt: TGTGCCAGCAGCTCGAGAGCCACAGCGGTCCAAAATTCACCCCTCCACTTT
d_gene: .; abundance: once; v_gene: TRBV19; j_gene: TRBJ1-3; CDR3aa: CASSIGRTNTIYF; CDR3nt: TGTGCCAGTAGTATAGGGCGGACTAACACCATATATTTT
d_gene: .; abundance: .; v_gene: TRBV19; j_gene: TRBJ1-6; CDR3aa: CASSDGTANSPLHF; CDR3nt: TGTGCCAGTAGTGACGGCACAGCAAATTCACCCCTCCACTTT
d_gene: TRBD1; abundance: .; v_gene: TRBV11-1; j_gene: TRBJ1-2; CDR3aa: CASSLGRGPDGYTF; CDR3nt: TGTGCCAGCAGCTTGGGCAGGGGGCCGGATGGCTACACCTTC
d_gene: TRBD2; abundance: .; v_gene: TRBV5-4; j_gene: TRBJ2-6; CDR3aa: CASSFGGRGSGANVLTF; CDR3nt: TGTGCCAGCAGCTTCGGAGGGCGGGGGTCTGGGGCCAACGTCCTGACTTTC
d_gene: .; abundance: .; v_gene: TRBV19; j_gene: TRBJ1-3; CDR3aa: CASSVGRNAGNTIYF; CDR3nt: TGTGCCAGTAGTGTTGGCAGGAATGCTGGAAACACCATATATTTT
d_gene: TRBD1; abundance: .; v_gene: TRBV7-2; j_gene: TRBJ1-4; CDR3aa: CASSSQGVSNEKLFF; CDR3nt: TGTGCCAGCAGCTCACAGGGGGTCTCTAATGAAAAACTGTTTTTT
d_gene: TRBD1; abundance: once; v_gene: TRBV3-1/TRBV3-2; j_gene: TRBJ1-2; CDR3aa: CASSQGAAGQGIESYGYTF; CDR3nt: TGTGCCAGCAGCCAAGGGGCCGCGGGACAGGGGATTGAGAGCTATGGCTACACCTTC
d_gene: .; abundance: .; v_gene: TRBV28; j_gene: TRBJ1-5; CDR3aa: CASSLVSSNQPQHF; CDR3nt: TGTGCCAGCAGTTTGGTGAGTAGCAATCAGCCCCAGCATTTT
d_gene: .; abundance: .; v_gene: TRBV28; j_gene: TRBJ1-5; CDR3aa: CASTPRANQPQHF; CDR3nt: TGTGCCAGCACCCCGAGAGCTAATCAGCCCCAGCATTTT
d_gene: TRBD2; abundance: .; v_gene: TRBV11-3; j_gene: TRBJ2-1; CDR3aa: CASSPRAGGDNEQFF; CDR3nt: TGTGCCAGCAGCCCCAGGGCGGGAGGGGACAATGAGCAGTTCTTC
d_gene: TRBD1; abundance: .; v_gene: TRBV5-5; j_gene: TRBJ1-1; CDR3aa: CASSFGQVEAFF; CDR3nt: TGTGCCAGCAGCTTTGGACAGGTTGAAGCTTTCTTT
d_gene: .; abundance: .; v_gene: TRBV10-2; j_gene: TRBJ2-4; CDR3aa: CASSEANQWAGIQYF; CDR3nt: TGCGCCAGCAGTGAGGCAAACCAGTGGGCCGGCATTCAGTACTTC
d_gene: TRBD1; abundance: .; v_gene: TRBV2; j_gene: TRBJ2-2; CDR3aa: CASRDVQGVTGELFF; CDR3nt: TGTGCCAGCAGGGACGTACAGGGGGTTACCGGGGAGCTGTTTTTT
d_gene: TRBD2; abundance: once; v_gene: TRBV7-2; j_gene: TRBJ2-3; CDR3aa: CASSDSGLAGSTDTQYF; CDR3nt: TGTGCCAGCAGCGACTCCGGACTAGCGGGATCCACAGATACGCAGTATTTT
d_gene: TRBD1; abundance: .; v_gene: TRBV7-2; j_gene: TRBJ1-4; CDR3aa: CASSLGTGLAEKLFF; CDR3nt: TGTGCCAGCAGCTTAGGGACAGGGTTGGCTGAAAAACTGTTTTTT
d_gene: .; abundance: .; v_gene: TRBV21-1; j_gene: TRBJ2-4; CDR3aa: CASSVRGAKNIQYF; CDR3nt: TGTGCCAGCAGCGTTCGGGGTGCCAAAAACATTCAGTACTTC
d_gene: .; abundance: few; v_gene: TRBV2; j_gene: TRBJ1-2; CDR3aa: CASSRTALYGYTF; CDR3nt: TGTGCCAGCAGCAGGACAGCCCTCTATGGCTACACCTTC
d_gene: .; abundance: .; v_gene: TRBV6-2/TRBV6-3; j_gene: TRBJ1-1; CDR3aa: CASSSIRGLNTEAFF; CDR3nt: TGTGCCAGCAGTTCCATACGGGGGTTGAACACTGAAGCTTTCTTT
d_gene: .; abundance: few; v_gene: TRBV14; j_gene: TRBJ1-1; CDR3aa: CASSQDMEEGNTEAFF; CDR3nt: TGTGCCAGCAGCCAAGATATGGAGGAGGGGAACACTGAAGCTTTCTTT
d_gene: TRBD1; abundance: .; v_gene: TRBV7-7; j_gene: TRBJ2-2; CDR3aa: CASSPRTGVKAGELFF; CDR3nt: TGTGCTAGCAGCCCCCGGACAGGGGTGAAGGCCGGGGAGCTGTTTTTT
d_gene: .; abundance: .; v_gene: TRBV30; j_gene: TRBJ1-1; CDR3aa: CAWRNMNTEAFF; CDR3nt: TGTGCCTGGAGAAATATGAACACTGAAGCTTTCTTT
d_gene: TRBD1; abundance: .; v_gene: TRBV6-5; j_gene: TRBJ2-7; CDR3aa: CASSRTGTGQYEQYF; CDR3nt: TGTGCCAGCAGTAGAACCGGGACAGGGCAATACGAGCAGTACTTC
d_gene: .; abundance: .; v_gene: TRBV24-1; j_gene: TRBJ2-7; CDR3aa: CATSDATGKEQYF; CDR3nt: TGTGCCACCAGTGACGCTACAGGGAAAGAGCAGTACTTC
d_gene: .; abundance: once; v_gene: TRBV27; j_gene: TRBJ1-2; CDR3aa: CASSSQVGTSIVSGYTF; CDR3nt: TGTGCCAGCAGTTCCCAGGTGGGGACAAGTATCGTCAGTGGCTACACCTTC
d_gene: TRBD2; abundance: .; v_gene: TRBV5-4; j_gene: TRBJ2-1; CDR3aa: CASSRTSGPNNEQFF; CDR3nt: TGTGCCAGCAGCCGGACTAGCGGGCCAAACAATGAGCAGTTCTTC
d_gene: TRBD2; abundance: .; v_gene: TRBV7-2; j_gene: TRBJ2-2; CDR3aa: CASSVLADLNTGELFF; CDR3nt: TGTGCCAGCAGCGTACTAGCGGACCTGAACACCGGGGAGCTGTTTTTT